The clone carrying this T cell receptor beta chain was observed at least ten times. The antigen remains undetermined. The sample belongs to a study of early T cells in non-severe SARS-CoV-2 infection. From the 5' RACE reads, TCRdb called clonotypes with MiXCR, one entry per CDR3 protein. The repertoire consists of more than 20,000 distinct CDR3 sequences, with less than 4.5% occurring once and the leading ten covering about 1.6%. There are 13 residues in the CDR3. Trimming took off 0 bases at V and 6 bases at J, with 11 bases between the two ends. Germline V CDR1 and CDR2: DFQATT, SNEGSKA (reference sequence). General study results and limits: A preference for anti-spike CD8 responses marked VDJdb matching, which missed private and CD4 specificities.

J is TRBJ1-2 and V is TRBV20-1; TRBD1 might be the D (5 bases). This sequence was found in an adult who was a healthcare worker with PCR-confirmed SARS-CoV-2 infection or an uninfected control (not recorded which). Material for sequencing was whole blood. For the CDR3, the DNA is TGCAGTGCTAGAGAAGGGGCTCTTGATGGCTACACCTTC. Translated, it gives CSAREGALDGYTF.